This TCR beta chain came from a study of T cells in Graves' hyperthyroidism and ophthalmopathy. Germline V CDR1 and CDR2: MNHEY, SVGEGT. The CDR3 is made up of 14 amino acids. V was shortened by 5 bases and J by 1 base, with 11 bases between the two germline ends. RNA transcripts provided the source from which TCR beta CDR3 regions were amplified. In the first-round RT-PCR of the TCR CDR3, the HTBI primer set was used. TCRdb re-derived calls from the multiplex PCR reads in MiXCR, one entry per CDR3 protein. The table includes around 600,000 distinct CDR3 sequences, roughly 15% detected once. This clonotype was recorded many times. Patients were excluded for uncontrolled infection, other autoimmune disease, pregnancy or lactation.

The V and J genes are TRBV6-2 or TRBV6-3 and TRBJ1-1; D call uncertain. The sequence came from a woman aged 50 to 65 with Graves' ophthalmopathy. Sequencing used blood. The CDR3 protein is CASSTSTRNTEAFF. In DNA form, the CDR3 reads TGTGCCAGCAGTACCTCGACCCGGAACACTGAAGCTTTCTTT.